This paragraph covers one T cell receptor beta chain sequence. Sequencing was performed with immunoSEQ multiplex PCR; in TCRdb, only in-frame clones are kept and a portion is missing. The sample yields 250,000 or so clones, about nine tenths seen once. The data belong to a study of blood T cell repertoires in COVID-19. Whole-study context: Both acute and convalescent COVID-19 samples were obtained from the United States, Italy and Spain.

Membership in each cohort depended on participant-reported clinical history. The length of the CDR3 is 12 residues. The V end lost 4 bases, the J end lost 5 bases, and 8 bases lay between the germline ends. Germline CDR1 and CDR2: SNHLY and FYNNEI. Material for sequencing was PBMCs or T cells enriched from blood (not recorded which). The V call is TRBV2, the J call TRBJ1-1; D ambiguous. The sequence was collected from a woman aged 40 to 50 with acute COVID-19. As DNA, the CDR3 is TGTGCCAGCAGTGCCGGGAAGACTGAAGCTTTCTTT. Protein product: CASSAGKTEAFF.